The 11 T cell receptor beta chains below come from one sample, sequenced in a study of cytomegalovirus exposure and HLA in healthy donors. Vbeta (60) and Jbeta (13) primers were used in the PCR. Sequenced by immunoSEQ multiplex PCR; TCRdb stores in-frame clones only, minus some. Of about 140,000 clones detected, about 75% appear once; the ten largest clones hold 1.6%. Sample: PBMCs. The source of these receptors is a woman aged 25 to 39 in good health and CMV-seronegative.

The V and J genes are TRBV5-1 and TRBJ2-1; a weak D match, TRBD1 (6 bases). Germline V gene lookup returns CDR1 SGHRS and CDR2 YFSETQ. V gave up 5 bases and J gave up 9 bases, with 21 bases separating them. This CDR3 region has 15 residues. The CDR3 sequence is CASRSGLGASGEQFF. Written as DNA, the CDR3 is TGCGCCAGCAGATCGGGCCTGGGGGCCTCCGGTGAGCAGTTCTTC.

This clone was observed a few times. The gene calls are TRBV7-9 and TRBJ1-1, with D possibly TRBD1 on 6 matching bases. Looked up from germline, CDR1 is SEHNR and CDR2 is FQNEAQ (reference sequence). V was trimmed by 5 bases and J by 5 bases, leaving 18 bases between them. The CDR3 extends over 15 amino acids. CDR3: CASSRRGGGGTEAFF. CDR3 bases: TGTGCCAGCAGCCGGCGCGGGGGCGGGGGAACTGAAGCTTTCTTT.

The chain carries TRBV7-9 and TRBJ1-5; D not resolved. Germline lookup yields CDR1 SEHNR and CDR2 FQNEAQ (reference sequence). Deletions cut 5 bases from V and 2 bases from J, with 13 bases between. This CDR3 comprises 15 residues. CDR3 bases: TGTGCCAGCAGCCCCGAGATGTCGGGCAATCAGCCCCAGCATTTT. This translates into CASSPEMSGNQPQHF.

V is TRBV7-9 and J is TRBJ2-3; 9 nucleotides agree with TRBD1. The germline gives CDR1 SEHNR, CDR2 FQNEAQ (reference sequence). V gave up 3 bases and J gave up 3 bases; unmatched junction bases: 4. The CDR3 is made up of 15 amino acids. This CDR3 reads CASSFGQGTTDTQYF. The DNA of the CDR3 is TGTGCCAGCAGCTTTGGACAGGGGACGACAGATACGCAGTATTTT.

The chain carries TRBV5-1 and TRBJ2-7; TRBD2 might be the D (6 bases). The V gene lost 6 bases and the J gene lost 0 bases, with 13 bases spanning the gap. The germline CDR1 and CDR2 sequences are SGHRS and YFSETQ. This CDR3 contains 14 residues. The DNA of the CDR3 is TGCGCCAGCAATAGCGGAATTAGCTCCTACGAGCAGTACGTC. Translation gives CASNSGISSYEQYV.

The gene calls are TRBV27 and TRBJ1-5, with 9 bases fitting TRBD1. The CDR3 consists of 15 residues. V lost 2 bases, J lost 1 base, and 0 bases stayed unmatched. The germline gives CDR1 MNHEY, CDR2 SMNVEV (reference sequence). The CDR3 reads CASSLGQGSNQPQHF. The CDR3 nucleotides are TGTGCCAGCAGTTTAGGACAGGGGAGCAATCAGCCCCAGCATTTT.

The chain employs TRBV14 and TRBJ2-3; maybe TRBD1 (6 bases). This CDR3 comprises 16 residues. Trimming took off 1 base at V and 2 bases at J, with 13 bases between the two ends. Germline values: CDR1 SGHDN, CDR2 FVKESK. CDR3 loop: CASSQGLGQLTDTQYF. CDR3 nucleotides: TGTGCCAGCAGCCAAGGGTTGGGACAACTCACAGATACGCAGTATTTT.

V gene TRBV5-1 combines with J gene TRBJ1-1; D is unclear. Trimming pared 1 base from V and 6 bases from J, leaving 19 bases between. Germline-derived CDR1 and CDR2 are SGHRS and YFSETQ. The CDR3 contains 16 residues. CDR3 loop: CASSLISERAGAEAFF. The CDR3 DNA sequence: TGCGCCAGCAGCTTGATCTCTGAAAGGGCGGGCGCTGAAGCTTTCTTT.

The chain links TRBV5-1 to TRBJ1-1, with D unclear. CDR1 and CDR2 (germline): SGHRS, YFSETQ. V was shortened by 1 base and J by 1 base, with 5 bases between the two germline ends. The CDR3 covers 13 residues. The CDR3 loop reads CASSLRQNTEAFF. Written as DNA, the CDR3 is TGCGCCAGCAGCTTGAGACAGAACACTGAAGCTTTCTTT.

The chain couples TRBV28 to TRBJ1-2, with 8 positions matching TRBD1. The CDR3 covers 16 residues. The V segment lost 2 bases and the J segment 10 bases; nucleotides outside the gene matches: 15. Germline V CDR1 and CDR2: MDHEN, SYDVKM. CDR3 sequence reads: CASSLPGQGAGCDYTF. The DNA of the CDR3 is TGTGCCAGCAGTTTACCCGGACAGGGAGCCGGATGTGACTACACCTTC.

The chain combines TRBV29-1 with TRBJ1-1; no clear D. V was trimmed by 7 bases and J by 1 base, leaving 7 bases between them. Per the germline V gene, CDR1 is SQVTM and CDR2 is ANQGSEA. CDR3 length: 11 residues. DNA for the CDR3: TGCAGCGCCGGGGAGAACACTGAAGCTTTCTTT. Translation gives CSAGENTEAFF.